The 2 T cell receptor beta chains in this list originate from one sample, sequenced in a study of T cell responses to AZD1222 COVID-19 vaccine. Repertoires were generated with immunoSEQ multiplex PCR, while TCRdb's copy carries only in-frame clones and drops some. The sample gives about 120,000 clones, roughly 90% of which show up once; 6% to 9% is in the top ten. The material sequenced was peripheral blood, taken 28 days after the second AZD1222 dose. These receptors came from an adult who received the AZD1222 COVID-19 vaccine.

CDR3 DNA: TGTGCCAGCAGTGAACTAGTTAACACAGATACGCAGTATTTT. Protein product: CASSELVNTDTQYF. The chain recombines TRBV2 with TRBJ2-3, with D uncertain. Germline V gene sequence: CDR1 SNHLY, CDR2 FYNNEI. Trimming stripped 2 bases from V and 2 bases from J, with 8 bases between. This CDR3 spans 14 amino acids.

V usage is TRBV5-4 and J usage is TRBJ2-1; TRBD2 might be the D (5 bases). Trimming took 6 bases from V and 4 from J, leaving 8 bases between them. The V gene's germline CDR1 is SGHNT and CDR2 YYREEE (reference sequence). This CDR3 region has 12 residues. The CDR3 spells CASNEGYNEQFF. As DNA, the CDR3 is TGTGCCAGCAACGAGGGATACAATGAGCAGTTCTTC.